This TCR beta chain was documented in a study of blood T cell repertoires in COVID-19 (TCRdb year 2020). Some background on the complete study: Samples covering the acute and convalescent phases of COVID-19 were provided by collaborators in the United States, Italy and Spain. The repertoires were released in a freely available public database meant as a resource for research on the immune response to SARS-CoV-2. The samples were drawn from two sources: the first 160 participants of the ongoing ImmuneRACE study, and over 950 subjects contributed by 6 global collaborators. Where available, HLA class I and class II types were obtained from metadata supplied by the sample provider rather than from assay-based typing. The material from the prospective study consisted of cDNA or gDNA derived from T cells, B-cell-depleted T cells, or PBMCs. Deeply sampled blood TCRbeta repertoires from subjects exposed to, actively infected with, or recovered from COVID-19 were included in the dataset. The sample metadata nearly always contained a de-identified subject ID, COVID-19 status, age in years and sex.

TCRbeta CDR3 regions were amplified from genomic DNA by means of the immunoSEQ Assay, a bias-controlled multiplex PCR. The study's own analysis went as follows. The number of nucleated cells in each sample was estimated from the amplification of reference gene primers within the assay. Sequence reads were collapsed and filtered to measure the absolute abundance of every unique TCRbeta CDR3 rearrangement. For each sample, productive Simpson clonality was calculated by taking the square root of Simpson's diversity index across productive rearrangements. The table was pulled from immuneACCESS by TCRdb, which kept in-frame rearrangements only. Such tables lose some clones; where checked, under half of the loss comes from unresolved V genes, and the rest has no known cause. V, J and clone size reflect that table, while D and trimming were determined from the DNA. The sample table contains 200,000 to 250,000 clones; only one count was recorded for 80% to 90% of them. The biggest ten clones account for about 4.5% of the sample.

For this clone: The target of this receptor is not known. Base qualities are not at hand, and no much larger clone is one base apart.

The collaborating institutions used their own protocols to collect whole blood in K2EDTA tubes. For TCRbeta analysis, collaborators shipped samples as frozen whole blood, isolated PBMCs, or DNA extracted from either of those sample types. Beyond this particular receptor, the publication reports: Clinical and demographic metadata were provided uncurated, with the amount varying by source and participant.

Counted from cysteine to phenylalanine, this CDR3 has 15 amino acids. Only the CDR3 DNA is retained, 45 bases long and in frame from the first base. Germline trimming: 4 bases from V, 2 bases from J; junction bases outside gene matches: 7. Sequences KGHSH (CDR1) and LQKENI (CDR2) are obtained from the germline V gene. The receptor comes from a man between 50 and 59 years old with acute or convalescent COVID-19. The material sequenced was peripheral blood. The V and J segments used are TRBV18 and TRBJ2-7, and TRBD1 matches 8 of the central bases. The sequenced DNA is TGTGCCAGCTCACGCGACAGGGGAGTTACCTACGAGCAGTACTTC. Its coded protein is CASSRDRGVTYEQYF.